This T cell receptor (beta chain) came from a study of regulatory T cells. Study-level results: CD3G-deficient patients' regulatory T cells showed reduced Shannon diversity versus autologous conventional CD4+ and control regulatory cells.

The sample holds one count of this clone. The target antigen is unknown. All CD3G-deficient patients showed autoimmunity, more severe in two. V was clipped by 4 bases and J by 3 bases, with 9 bases between them. CDR1 LNHDA and CDR2 SQIVND come from the germline V gene (reference sequence). This CDR3 comprises 13 residues. The PCR used 52 TRBV and 13 TRBJ primers. The repertoire was sequenced with immunoSEQ multiplex PCR; TCRdb's copy has only in-frame clones and lacks some. This table holds 3,000 to 4,000 clones, around 94% found once. This chain connects TRBV19 to TRBJ1-1, with D maybe TRBD1 (5 bases). The material sequenced was CD4+ Tregs sorted from blood. The receptor comes from a person aged 18 to 35 with CD3G deficiency. CDR3 DNA: TGTGCCAGTAGTAATACAGGCTACACTGAAGCTTTCTTT. This translates into CASSNTGYTEAFF. The whole variable domain, filled in from reference TRBV19 and TRBJ1-1, reads DGGITQSPKYLFRKEGQNVTLSCEQNLNHDAMYWYRQDPGQGLRLIYYSQIVNDFQKGDIAEGYSVSREKKESFPLTVTSAQKNPTAFYLCASSNTGYTEAFFGQGTRLTVV.